The clone carrying this TCR beta chain was counted only a few times. Its antigen remains unidentified. V was shortened by 4 bases and J by 11 bases, with 17 bases between the two germline ends. Looked up from germline, CDR1 is MDHEN and CDR2 is SYDVKM. This CDR3 is 13 amino acids long. This specimen comes from a study of monozygotic twins with cystic fibrosis. About the study: With about 15 PCR cycles, barcoded libraries came from around 3 micrograms of fragmented DNA. General study points: Unrelated CF individuals shared fewer identical clonotypes than monozygotic CF twins.

TCRdb's table, derived via immunoSEQ multiplex PCR, lists solely in-frame clones and lacks some. Of tens of thousands of clones listed, approximately 90% are singletons. The chain employs TRBV28 and TRBJ1-2; D not certain. The TCR was taken from a woman younger than 45 with cystic fibrosis. Sequenced material: blood. In nucleotides, the CDR3 is TGTGCCAGCAGTTACGTTTCAGGAGGGTGGTACACCTTC. It encodes CASSYVSGGWYTF.